The entry below gives a single T cell receptor beta chain sequence along with its context. Possible read error: a much larger clone is one base away. Based on a CD8+CD4-CCR7+CD45RA+ profile, naive CD8 T cells were sorted. The sample comes from a study of molecular identifiers for immune sequencing clone quantification. Via MiXCR, TCRdb re-called the PCR reads, giving one row per CDR3 protein. The sample has about half a million distinct CDR3 sequences, around 25% seen once. The TCR originated in a human donor in good health. Some libraries in this study had Jurkat cell RNA spiked in. Sequencing input: naive CD8+ T cells from blood, with Jurkat cell RNA spiked in. Regarding subset: FACS-sorted CD8+CD4-CCR7+CD45RA+ naive T cells.

The chain's CDR3 is CASYRGPRGYTF. Written as DNA, the CDR3 is TGTGCCAGCTATCGGGGGCCCAGAGGCTACACCTTC. The V call is TRBV28, the J call TRBJ1-2; maybe TRBD1 (6 bases). The CDR3 has 12 residues. Trimming pared 8 bases from V and 8 bases from J, leaving 15 bases between. CDR1 is MDHEN, CDR2 SYDVKM, per germline.